A single sample gave rise to the 25 T cell receptor beta chains below, sequenced in a study of T cells after yellow fever vaccination. TCRdb re-analysed the 5' RACE reads in MiXCR, keeping a single row per CDR3 protein. Of 240,000 or so distinct CDR3 sequences detected, roughly 7.2% appear once; the ten largest clones hold approximately 0.87%. The input for sequencing was CD4+ T cells sorted from PBMCs, taken 15 days after the yellow fever booster vaccination. Receptors were obtained from a man aged 25-45 years who received the YFV17D yellow fever vaccine.

In this sample, this clonotype turned up many times. The chain employs TRBV5-4 and TRBJ2-5, with 8 bases matching TRBD1. The CDR3 is made up of 15 amino acids. Germline V gene sequence: CDR1 SGHNT, CDR2 YYREEE (reference sequence). V lost 3 bases, J lost 4 bases, and 8 bases stayed unmatched. CDR3 bases: TGTGCCAGCAGCTCCAGACAGGGGCGAGGAGAGACCCAGTACTTC. As protein: CASSSRQGRGETQYF. Complete variable domain (other parts from reference TRBV5-4 and TRBJ2-5): ETGVTQSPTHLIKTRGQQVTLRCSSQSGHNTVSWYQQALGQGPQFIFQYYREEENGRGNFPPRFSGLQFPNYSSELNVNALELDDSALYLCASSSRQGRGETQYFGPGTRLLVL.

This clonotype was found a few times. V usage is TRBV6-1 and J usage is TRBJ2-2; maybe TRBD2 (7 bases). The CDR3 covers 13 residues. The germline V gene has CDR1 MNHNS and CDR2 SASEGT. Trimming removed 8 bases at V and 2 bases at J, with 9 bases between. The CDR3 nucleotides are TGTGCCAGCGGGGGGGCCAACACCGGGGAGCTGTTTTTT. The encoded protein is CASGGANTGELFF.

This clonotype was recorded a few times. This chain joins TRBV18 and TRBJ2-5; D is perhaps TRBD1 (6 bases). The CDR3 totals 15 residues. V lost 2 bases, J lost 2 bases, and 12 bases lay in between. Germline-derived CDR1 and CDR2 are KGHSH and LQKENI. The CDR3: CASSPDRTIQETQYF. CDR3 sequence (DNA): TGTGCCAGCTCACCAGACAGGACCATACAAGAGACCCAGTACTTC.

This clonotype has at least ten counts. The V and J genes are TRBV27 and TRBJ2-5; D call uncertain. The CDR3 sequence is 14 residues long. V was trimmed by 6 bases and J by 3 bases, leaving 14 bases between them. From germline, CDR1 is MNHEY and CDR2 SMNVEV (reference sequence). CDR3 loop: CASSLDGFEETQYF. The CDR3 nucleotides are TGTGCCAGCAGCCTAGACGGATTCGAAGAGACCCAGTACTTC.

With regard to this clonotype: A read error is possible here, since a much larger clone lies one base away. The V and J genes are TRBV5-1 and TRBJ2-5; D is possibly TRBD2 (5 bases). Germline CDR1 is SGHRS and CDR2 is YFSETQ. There are 13 residues in the CDR3. Trimming took 2 bases from V and 7 from J, leaving 12 bases between them. This chain's CDR3 is CASSFEREGTQYF. The CDR3 nucleotides are TGCGCCAGCAGCTTTGAGAGGGAAGGGACCCAGTACTTC.

This clonotype has a handful of counts. The chain uses TRBV20-1 and TRBJ1-1, with 12 bases fitting TRBD1. The CDR3 has 14 residues. In germline, CDR1 is DFQATT, CDR2 SNEGSKA (reference sequence). V gave up 7 bases and J gave up 13 bases; unmatched junction bases: 16. This chain's CDR3 is CSVHLPGQGAVDFF. Here the CDR3 DNA reads TGCAGTGTCCACCTCCCGGGACAGGGGGCGGTGGATTTCTTT.

In this sample, this clonotype turned up a few times. This rearrangement joins TRBV5-4 to TRBJ2-1; D not certain. With 1 base removed from V and 5 bases from J, the gap between germline ends came to 13 bases. This CDR3 spans 15 amino acids. Germline V gene sequence: CDR1 SGHNT, CDR2 YYREEE (reference sequence). The CDR3: CASSLPRGKDNEQFF. The CDR3 nucleotides are TGTGCCAGCAGCTTGCCTCGTGGAAAGGACAATGAGCAGTTCTTC.

This clonotype came up a few times. This chain uses TRBV5-1 with TRBJ2-5; D may be TRBD2 (6 bases). V lost 4 bases to trimming and J lost 5 bases, with 18 bases between them. Germline-derived CDR1 and CDR2 are SGHRS and YFSETQ. The CDR3 is 15 residues long. The DNA for the CDR3 is TGCGCCAGCAGCCTCGGAACTAGCTATGCGGAGACCCAGTACTTC. Its protein is CASSLGTSYAETQYF.

This clonotype was observed at least ten times. The chain combines TRBV20-1 with TRBJ2-3; 14 bases agree with TRBD2. Germline CDR1 DFQATT, CDR2 SNEGSKA (reference sequence). CDR3 length equals 18 residues. Losses at the gene ends were 5 bases for V and 0 bases for J; bases not matched to a gene: 10. CDR3 nucleotide sequence: TGCAGTGCTCCAGGGACTAGCGGGAGTCTGGGGAGCACAGATACGCAGTATTTT. It translates to CSAPGTSGSLGSTDTQYF.

This clonotype was seen more than once but under ten times. The CDR3 DNA reads as TGCAGTGCTAAGACTAGCGGGAACTCCTACGAGCAGTACTTC. Protein sequence: CSAKTSGNSYEQYF. This chain joins TRBV20-1 and TRBJ2-7; TRBD2 matches at 11 bases. J was trimmed by 0 bases and V by 4 bases; bases with no gene match: 2. The CDR3 has 14 amino acids. The germline CDR1 and CDR2 sequences are DFQATT and SNEGSKA (reference sequence).

This clonotype was seen ten or more times. V and J are TRBV6-1 and TRBJ2-5; 7 bases align to TRBD1. V was clipped by 6 bases and J by 6 bases; unmatched bases: 10. This CDR3 region has 14 residues. Germline V lookup: CDR1 MNHNS, CDR2 SASEGT. The CDR3 region has the DNA TGTGCCAGCAGCCACGACAGGGTGCCCAAGACCCAGTACTTC. Protein product: CASSHDRVPKTQYF.

This clonotype came up a few times. V gene TRBV5-1 combines with J gene TRBJ2-3; 10 bases match TRBD2. The CDR3 loop spans 16 amino acids. The V segment lost 0 bases and the J segment 3 bases; nucleotides outside the gene matches: 4. Germline V gene lookup returns CDR1 SGHRS and CDR2 YFSETQ. CDR3 protein: CASSLASGSGTDTQYF. DNA of the CDR3: TGCGCCAGCAGCTTGGCTAGCGGGAGCGGTACAGATACGCAGTATTTT.

This clonotype was seen a few times. The chain recombines TRBV19 with TRBJ1-2; D is ambiguous. This CDR3 spans 14 amino acids. Germline V gene lookup returns CDR1 LNHDA and CDR2 SQIVND (reference sequence). The ends were cut back, 2 bases at V and 8 bases at J, with 15 bases in the middle. CDR3 coding DNA: TGTGCCAGTAGTATAAGAGGAAGGGTTCGCGGCTACACCTTC. This sequence encodes CASSIRGRVRGYTF.

The chain recombines TRBV9 with TRBJ2-7; the D gene is possibly TRBD1 (6 bases). The CDR3 loop spans 14 amino acids. The germline CDR1 and CDR2 sequences are SGDLS and YYNGEE. V was shortened by 0 bases and J by 7 bases, with 14 bases between the two germline ends. DNA for the CDR3: TGTGCCAGCAGCGTAGAGCCGCAGGGGCGTGAGCAGTACTTC. Translated: CASSVEPQGREQYF.

This clonotype was seen many times. V is TRBV23-1 and J is TRBJ1-1, with a possible D match to TRBD1 (5 bases). TRBV23-1 qualifies as an ORF whose function is uncertain. V dropped 8 bases and J dropped 0 bases, with 22 bases sitting between them. The CDR3 totals 17 residues. CDR3 bases: TGCGCCAGCCCTAGCCAGGGCGAGGTTAGGGTGAACACTGAAGCTTTCTTT. This gives the protein CASPSQGEVRVNTEAFF.

The chain carries TRBV11-1 and TRBJ2-7, with D possibly TRBD2 on 5 matching bases. The CDR3 spans 14 residues. CDR1 and CDR2 from the germline V gene are SGHAT and FQDESV (reference sequence). The ends were cut back, 5 bases at V and 6 bases at J, with 17 bases in the middle. CDR3 sequence: CASSTRPEWGEQYF. The CDR3, as DNA: TGTGCCAGCAGCACTAGACCGGAGTGGGGCGAGCAGTACTTC.

This clonotype was picked up a small number of times. The chain employs TRBV27 and TRBJ1-4, with D hard to call. V was clipped by 1 base and J by 8 bases, with 11 bases between them. The CDR3 sequence is 14 residues long. In germline, CDR1 is MNHEY, CDR2 SMNVEV (reference sequence). The CDR3 loop reads CASSLFQEGEKLFF. The CDR3 DNA follows: TGTGCCAGCAGTTTATTCCAAGAAGGCGAAAAACTGTTTTTT.

This clonotype was found many times. This rearrangement joins TRBV20-1 to TRBJ1-1; D possibly corresponds to TRBD1 (5 bases). The V gene lost 0 bases and the J gene lost 1 base, with 21 bases spanning the gap. Germline V gene lookup returns CDR1 DFQATT and CDR2 SNEGSKA (reference sequence). This CDR3 comprises 18 residues. CDR3 protein: CSARDGRGPGGANTEAFF. The CDR3 DNA sequence: TGCAGTGCTAGAGATGGGAGGGGTCCGGGGGGAGCGAACACTGAAGCTTTCTTT.

The V and J genes are TRBV20-1 and TRBJ1-2, with D hard to call. Per the germline V gene, CDR1 is DFQATT and CDR2 is SNEGSKA (reference sequence). V was shortened by 4 bases and J by 8 bases, with 17 bases between the two germline ends. The CDR3 is 13 residues long. CDR3 sequence reads: CSATEREVGGYTF. For the CDR3, the DNA is TGCAGTGCTACCGAAAGGGAGGTCGGCGGCTACACCTTC.

This clonotype was seen only a few times. This sequence joins TRBV6-5 and TRBJ2-7, with TRBD2 identical over 8 bases. The CDR3 totals 15 residues. Germline V CDR1 and CDR2: MNHEY, SVGAGI. Losses at the gene ends were 4 bases for V and 1 base for J; bases not matched to a gene: 6. Here the CDR3 reads CASSFTGTSSYEQYF. The CDR3 DNA sequence: TGTGCCAGCAGTTTTACCGGGACTAGTTCCTACGAGCAGTACTTC.

This clonotype was observed many times. This sequence joins TRBV4-3 and TRBJ2-3; possibly TRBD1 or TRBD2 for D (6 bases each). The germline gives CDR1 LGHNA, CDR2 YSLEER. CDR3 size: 15 residues. V was trimmed by 1 base and J by 6 bases, leaving 14 bases between them. CDR3 bases: TGCGCCAGCAGCCAAGGGGGGGCCGGAAGTGATACGCAGTATTTT. Translating it yields CASSQGGAGSDTQYF.

At least ten counts were recorded for this clonotype. In DNA, the CDR3 is TGTGCCAGCAGCTCCCAGGGGGCGCGGAGCACTGAAGCTTTCTTT. Amino acid sequence: CASSSQGARSTEAFF. The chain is built from TRBV7-2 and TRBJ1-1, with TRBD1 matching over 8 bases. Germline lookup yields CDR1 SGHTA and CDR2 FQGNSA. The CDR3 contains 15 residues. Trimming cost V 4 bases and J 4 bases; bases outside gene matches: 8.

As regards this clonotype: One junction end disagrees with the germline gene, perhaps due to a read error. The chain is built from TRBV12-3 or TRBV12-4 and TRBJ2-2, with 12 nucleotides matching TRBD2. The CDR3 length is 15 residues. The CDR3 nucleotides are TGTGCCAGCAGTTCAACTAGCGGGAGGACCGGGGAGCTGTCTTTT. As protein: CASSSTSGRTGELSF.

In this sample, this clonotype turned up many times. The chain couples TRBV11-2 to TRBJ1-1; D uncertain. CDR1 is SGHAT, CDR2 FQNNGV, per germline. The CDR3 runs 12 residues. Deletions cut 5 bases from V and 3 bases from J, with 7 bases between. The DNA for the CDR3 is TGTGCCAGCAGCGCCCGCTACACTGAAGCTTTCTTT. Residues: CASSARYTEAFF.

This clonotype was recorded at least ten times. The V call is TRBV5-6, the J call TRBJ1-1; the D is unclear. Germline lookup yields CDR1 SGHDT and CDR2 YYEEEE. This CDR3 region has 13 residues. Between the trimmed V and J ends, which lost 4 bases and 0 bases, there was a span of 7 bases. The CDR3 region is CASSITLNTEAFF. In DNA form, the CDR3 reads TGTGCCAGCAGCATAACCTTGAACACTGAAGCTTTCTTT.